The clone carrying this T cell receptor (beta chain) occurred many times. TCRdb reanalysed the reads using MiXCR and keeps one entry per CDR3 protein. The profile covers roughly 200,000 distinct CDR3 sequences, with 7.5% to 10% appearing a single time and about 4.6% taken by the ten largest. These data originate in a study of T cell repertoires in cytomegalovirus infection. Germline V gene lookup returns CDR1 MNHNS and CDR2 SASEGT. Trimming at V came to 7 bases and at J to 10 bases, leaving 13 bases not matched to a gene. The CDR3 runs to 13 residues. The rearrangement links TRBV6-1 to TRBJ2-7; 7 bases line up with TRBD1. Sequencing input: PBMCs. This receptor was identified in a human donor in good health (CMV status not recorded). Some clones in this sample may be carry-over from other donors' samples. The CDR3 loop is CASKDRASPHQYF. The CDR3 coding sequence is TGTGCCAGCAAAGACAGGGCTAGCCCACACCAGTACTTC.